What follows are 23 T cell receptor beta chains derived from one specimen sequenced in a study of blood T cells in healthy people across ages. A second PCR, run for about 7 to 11 cycles, used a sample-barcoded 5' primer plus a J-beta primer mix. TCRdb recomputed calls from the 5' RACE reads with MiXCR, one row per CDR3 protein. The profile shows some 1.5 million distinct CDR3 sequences, approximately 39% of them singletons. Sequenced input: blood. Receptors were obtained from a woman aged 18-30 years in good health.

This clonotype was observed a single time. The CDR3 nucleotides read TGTGCCAGCACTACGGGGGCCGCGTCCTACAATGAGCAGTTCTTC. Protein sequence: CASTTGAASYNEQFF. The chain couples TRBV7-6 to TRBJ2-1; D is possibly TRBD1 or TRBD2 (6 bases each). The CDR3 is 15 amino acids. V lost 7 bases, J lost 1 base, and 14 bases lay in between. Germline V gene data show CDR1 as SGHVS and CDR2 as FNYEAQ.

This chain connects TRBV20-1 to TRBJ1-5; the D gene is possibly TRBD1 (5 bases). V was cut by 5 bases and J by 7 bases, with 12 bases left in between. Germline CDR1 is DFQATT and CDR2 is SNEGSKA (reference sequence). The CDR3 is 12 residues long. DNA of the CDR3: TGCAGTGCTGCGGGGCCCGGACAGCCCCAGCATTTT. Protein: CSAAGPGQPQHF.

The CDR3 protein is CASSPRQATNEKLFF. DNA of the CDR3: TGTGCCAGCAGCCCCAGACAGGCTACTAATGAAAAACTGTTTTTT. The rearrangement links TRBV13 to TRBJ1-4; D is possibly TRBD1 (6 bases). The germline V gene has CDR1 PRHDT and CDR2 FYEKMQ (reference sequence). This CDR3 has 15 residues. V lost 5 bases to trimming and J lost 2 bases, with 12 bases between them.

V usage is TRBV25-1 and J usage is TRBJ2-7; 9 bases are a match to TRBD2. Trimming took 4 bases from V and 7 from J; bases not matched to a gene: 11. Germline V CDR1 and CDR2: MGHDK, SYGVNS. The CDR3 sequence is 15 residues long. The CDR3 sequence: CASSGSGSHPSEQYF. As DNA, the CDR3 is TGTGCCAGCAGTGGTAGCGGGAGTCACCCGAGTGAGCAGTACTTC.

This chain uses TRBV9 with TRBJ2-5; D is unclear. This CDR3 region has 14 residues. The V end lost 0 bases, the J end lost 2 bases, and 8 bases lay between the germline ends. Per the germline V gene, CDR1 is SGDLS and CDR2 is YYNGEE. CDR3 nucleotides: TGTGCCAGCAGCGTAGATCGGCGACAAGAGACCCAGTACTTC. The encoded protein is CASSVDRRQETQYF. Supplemented by reference TRBV9 and TRBJ2-5, the full variable domain reads DSGVTQTPKHLITATGQRVTLRCSPRSGDLSVYWYQQSLDQGLQFLIQYYNGEERAKGNILERFSAQQFPDLHSELNLSSLELGDSALYFCASSVDRRQETQYFGPGTRLLVL.

This clonotype was seen more than once but under ten times. The J gene is TRBJ1-6, the V gene TRBV20-1; D might be TRBD1 (5 bases). The ends were cut back, 1 base at V and 9 bases at J, with 22 bases in the middle. The CDR3 has 17 residues. Germline-derived CDR1 and CDR2 are DFQATT and SNEGSKA (reference sequence). The CDR3 DNA sequence: TGCAGTGCTAGAGTGGGGACCCCTGGGGGGTCGGGTTCACCCCTCCACTTT. Translating gives CSARVGTPGGSGSPLHF.

This clonotype appeared a few times. This rearrangement joins TRBV20-1 to TRBJ2-5; D is ambiguous. The J call is uncertain, as TRBJ2-7 better fits the DNA end. Germline V gene data show CDR1 as DFQATT and CDR2 as SNEGSKA (reference sequence). The CDR3 has 13 residues. CDR3 sequence (DNA): TGCAGTGCTAGACTTCTAGACTCCTACGAGCAGTACTTC. Amino acids: CSARLLDSYEQYF.

This clonotype was seen ten or more times. V usage is TRBV7-2 and J usage is TRBJ1-4; D is possibly TRBD1 (5 bases). The CDR3 consists of 14 residues. Looked up from germline, CDR1 is SGHTA and CDR2 is FQGNSA. Trimming removed 5 bases at V and 2 bases at J, with 9 bases between. The CDR3 here is CASSPGGTNEKLFF. The CDR3 nucleotides read TGTGCCAGCAGCCCCGGGGGGACTAATGAAAAACTGTTTTTT.

This clonotype was counted a few times. V usage is TRBV18 and J usage is TRBJ2-1, with a weak D call TRBD2 (6 bases). The CDR3 has 17 residues. Germline V CDR1 and CDR2: KGHSH, LQKENI. Trimming cost V 3 bases and J 4 bases, with 19 bases left between them. The CDR3 sequence is CASSPPDGSLGYNEQFF. CDR3 bases: TGTGCCAGCTCACCTCCTGACGGGAGTTTGGGTTACAATGAGCAGTTCTTC.

This clonotype has only a few counts. The chain has TRBV29-1 and TRBJ2-7; the D is unclear. Trimming took off 8 bases at V and 6 bases at J, with 20 bases between the two ends. There are 13 residues in the CDR3. CDR1 is SQVTM and CDR2 is ANQGSEA in the germline V gene. CDR3 protein: CSFLSTLIGEQYF. CDR3 coding DNA: TGCAGCTTCCTTTCGACCCTTATTGGCGAGCAGTACTTC.

This chain joins TRBV5-4 and TRBJ2-1; 9 bases are a match to TRBD1. V lost 4 bases, J lost 7 bases, and 12 bases stayed unmatched. The CDR3 sequence is 16 residues long. The V gene's germline CDR1 is SGHNT and CDR2 YYREEE (reference sequence). CDR3 sequence reads: CASSAPPGTGRNEQFF. As DNA, the CDR3 is TGTGCCAGCAGCGCCCCACCAGGGACAGGGCGGAATGAGCAGTTCTTC.

The CDR3 coding sequence is TGTGCCAGCAGGGACAGGGGCGGGAACTGGGAAGCTTTCTTT. Residues: CASRDRGGNWEAFF. The rearrangement links TRBV2 to TRBJ1-1; TRBD1 matches at 9 bases. The J segment lost 8 bases and the V segment lost 6 bases, leaving 10 bases of the junction unmatched. The CDR3 length is 14 residues. CDR1 and CDR2 from the germline V gene are SNHLY and FYNNEI.

This clonotype has more than one count but fewer than ten. The chain links TRBV5-1 to TRBJ2-3; 7 bases are a match to TRBD1. Germline V gene lookup returns CDR1 SGHRS and CDR2 YFSETQ. V was pared by 5 bases and J by 0 bases, with 6 bases of the junction left unmatched. The CDR3 totals 15 residues. This chain's CDR3 is CASRNTGVSTDTQYF. In DNA form, the CDR3 reads TGCGCCAGCAGAAACACAGGGGTTAGCACAGATACGCAGTATTTT.

This clonotype occurred a few times. This chain connects TRBV6-2 or TRBV6-3 to TRBJ2-1; TRBD2 aligns across 9 bases. V was pared by 6 bases and J by 9 bases, with 6 bases of the junction left unmatched. CDR3 length equals 13 residues. Germline CDR1 MNHEY, CDR2 SVGEGT. CDR3 coding DNA: TGTGCCAGCAGCTCTGGCGGGAGGGGTGAGCAGTTCTTC. It yields the protein CASSSGGRGEQFF.

This clonotype was observed a few times. The J gene is TRBJ1-6, the V gene TRBV12-3 or TRBV12-4; 7 bases are a match to TRBD1. The CDR3 loop spans 14 amino acids. Trimming at V came to 5 bases and at J to 7 bases, leaving 5 bases not matched to a gene. CDR3 sequence reads: CASSPGQANSPLHF. The CDR3 coding sequence is TGTGCCAGCAGTCCTGGACAGGCGAATTCACCCCTCCACTTT.

The chain joins TRBV12-3 or TRBV12-4 to TRBJ1-2, with D unclear. This CDR3 comprises 13 residues. Trimming removed 2 bases at V and 4 bases at J, with 8 bases between. CDR3 sequence reads: CASSLFTSYGYTF. CDR3 coding DNA: TGTGCCAGCAGTTTATTCACATCCTATGGCTACACCTTC.

This clonotype occurred a few times. The chain carries TRBV6-2 or TRBV6-3 and TRBJ2-1; the match to TRBD2 covers 7 bases. The J segment lost 0 bases and the V segment lost 7 bases, leaving 12 bases of the junction unmatched. CDR1 and CDR2 from the germline V gene are MNHEY and SVGEGT. The CDR3 consists of 17 residues. CDR3 region: CASTLWGGLSSYNEQFF. The CDR3 DNA reads TGTGCCAGCACTCTATGGGGGGGTCTAAGCTCCTACAATGAGCAGTTCTTC.

The chain is built from TRBV6-5 and TRBJ2-5; D may correspond to TRBD1 or TRBD2 (6 bases each). This CDR3 region has 18 residues. CDR1 and CDR2 (germline): MNHEY, SVGAGI. Trimming took off 0 bases at V and 1 base at J, with 18 bases between the two ends. Written as DNA, the CDR3 is TGTGCCAGCAGTTACTCTGGCAGGGGAGGCGGATCCCAAGAGACCCAGTACTTC. It translates to CASSYSGRGGGSQETQYF.

This clonotype occurred a few times. This chain links TRBV7-9 with TRBJ1-6; D remains unclear. The germline CDR1 and CDR2 sequences are SEHNR and FQNEAQ (reference sequence). CDR3 size: 18 residues. Trimming left V 5 bases short and J 0 bases short, with 17 bases between. The CDR3 DNA sequence: TGTGCCAGCAGCAGAGGACTAAATTTTGGCTCCTATAATTCACCCCTCCACTTT. Translated: CASSRGLNFGSYNSPLHF.

A few counts support this clonotype. J is TRBJ2-5 and V is TRBV5-6; D call uncertain. Trimming pared 0 bases from V and 2 bases from J, leaving 11 bases between. CDR1 and CDR2 from the germline V gene are SGHDT and YYEEEE. The CDR3 runs to 15 residues. The CDR3 spells CASSLVTLVQETQYF. The CDR3, as DNA: TGTGCCAGCAGCTTGGTTACCTTGGTACAAGAGACCCAGTACTTC.

This clonotype occurred a few times. This chain joins TRBV29-1 and TRBJ2-7; D not resolved. The ends were cut back, 7 bases at V and 3 bases at J, with 10 bases in the middle. Germline V gene sequence: CDR1 SQVTM, CDR2 ANQGSEA. The CDR3 is made up of 11 amino acids. CDR3 loop: CSGATLYEQYF. In DNA, the CDR3 is TGCAGCGGGGCGACTCTCTACGAGCAGTACTTC.

This clonotype was counted only a few times. The chain employs TRBV20-1 and TRBJ2-7, with D possibly called TRBD1 or TRBD2 (5 bases each). The CDR3 spans 15 residues. V lost 0 bases and J lost 2, with 14 bases in between. CDR1 DFQATT and CDR2 SNEGSKA come from the germline V gene (reference sequence). CDR3 sequence: CSARDLAGSPYEQYF. The CDR3 DNA reads TGCAGTGCTAGAGATTTGGCAGGGAGTCCCTACGAGCAGTACTTC.

This clonotype was counted between two and nine times. The CDR3 DNA sequence: TGTGCCAGCAGCCCTAGCAGGGGACAGACCTACGAGCAGTACTTC. Translating it yields CASSPSRGQTYEQYF. The gene calls are TRBV7-2 and TRBJ2-7; 7 nucleotides line up with TRBD1. Trimming at V came to 5 bases and at J to 2 bases, leaving 9 bases not matched to a gene. Germline-derived CDR1 and CDR2 are SGHTA and FQGNSA. The CDR3 spans 15 residues.